This paragraph reports one T cell receptor beta chain. Its antigen is currently unknown. The CDR3 loop spans 12 amino acids. Trimming removed 7 bases from V and 11 bases from J, with 17 bases in between. Germline V gene sequence: CDR1 MDHEN, CDR2 SYDVKM. This specimen comes from a study of T cell responses to AZD1222 COVID-19 vaccine. Study results and limitations: Regions left unmutated in variants are reportedly the target of nearly half of spike-specific TCRs. Across the whole spike, CD4 TCRs peaked at regions 160-218 and 743-854. Two AZD1222 administrations were followed by greater Spike-specific TCR breadth and depth. Only after the peak T cell response were repertoires sampled.

Sequencing used immunoSEQ multiplex PCR; TCRdb keeps in-frame clones, though not all of them. Counted here are 52,000 or so clones, 75% to 90% occurring once; the ten biggest clones make up 15% to 20%. The source material was peripheral blood, sampled on day 0 of MenACWY control vaccination. The rearrangement joins TRBV28 to TRBJ1-1; no definite D call. This receptor was obtained from an adult in good health. CDR3 nucleotide sequence: TGTGCCAGCACCGCCGCTCCCCCATTGGCTTTCTTT. It encodes CASTAAPPLAFF.